One T cell receptor beta chain is described in this entry. Its target is unknown. V was trimmed by 2 bases and J by 0 bases, leaving 11 bases between them. The CDR3 spans 16 residues. This sample was taken from a study of blood T cells in healthy people across ages. Study conclusions and caveats: The diversity estimates, figures obtained from one million T cells, were considered underestimates.

Through a sample-barcoded 5' primer and a J-beta primer mix, a second PCR was run for about 6 to 11 cycles. Unique molecular identifiers of 12 random nucleotides labeled each cDNA. Paired-end reads containing CDR3 totaled no fewer than 3 million for each sample. One entry per CDR3 protein results from TCRdb running MiXCR on the 5' RACE reads. The sample includes fewer than 900,000 distinct CDR3 sequences, approximately 35% of them seen just once. The source is a man younger than 30 in good health. V usage is TRBV12-3 or TRBV12-4 and J usage is TRBJ2-1, with D unclear. Sequences were obtained from blood. The CDR3 bases are TGTGCCAGCAGTTTAAGGATCGGAAGCTCCTACAATGAGCAGTTCTTC. Residues: CASSLRIGSSYNEQFF.